This passage covers 10 T cell receptor beta chains from one sample sequenced in a study of stem cell transplantation in POMP-related autoinflammatory disease. The table came from immunoSEQ multiplex PCR; TCRdb's copy has only in-frame clones and leaves some out. There are tens of thousands of clones in the sample; under 95% occur only once, and about 0.66% lies in the top ten. Sequenced here: CD4+ T cells from PBMCs, sampled after stem cell transplantation. These receptors were taken from a human patient with POMP-related autoinflammation and immune dysregulation (PRAID). Some T cells may be provided by the graft donor.

The rearrangement links TRBV5-1 to TRBJ2-2; TRBD2 matches 8 bases. With V trimmed by 3 bases and J by 0 bases, 4 bases remained unmatched. The V gene's germline CDR1 is SGHRS and CDR2 YFSETQ. The CDR3 covers 16 residues. Here the CDR3 reads CASSSGTRTNTGELFF. The CDR3 DNA is TGCGCCAGCAGCTCCGGGACTAGAACGAACACCGGGGAGCTGTTTTTT. The full variable domain, in which reference TRBV5-1 and TRBJ2-2 provide the parts outside the CDR3, is KAGVTQTPRYLIKTRGQQVTLSCSPISGHRSVSWYQQTPGQGLQFLFEYFSETQRNKGNFPGRFSGRQFSNSRSEMNVSTLELGDSALYLCASSSGTRTNTGELFFGEGSRLTVL.

The genes are TRBV27 and TRBJ1-6; 7 positions agree with TRBD1. The CDR3 spans 16 residues. Germline CDR1 MNHEY, CDR2 SMNVEV (reference sequence). After removal of 5 bases from V and 2 bases from J, the junction contained 6 bases not matched to a gene. As DNA, the CDR3 is TGTGCCAGCAGTCTACGGACAGGCCCCTATAATTCACCCCTCCACTTT. It translates to CASSLRTGPYNSPLHF.

The rearrangement uses TRBV10-1 and TRBJ1-1; tentatively, D is TRBD1 (6 bases). Germline assignment: CDR1 WNHNN and CDR2 SYGVQD (reference sequence). Trimming cost V 5 bases and J 5 bases, with 12 bases left between them. The CDR3 contains 13 residues. This chain's CDR3 is CASSRDKRTEAFF. The CDR3 nucleotides read TGCGCCAGCAGTCGGGACAAGCGAACTGAAGCTTTCTTT.

The chain recombines TRBV7-8 with TRBJ2-1, with 7 bases matching TRBD2. This CDR3 is built from 16 residues. Germline CDR1 is SGHVS and CDR2 is FQNEAQ. V was clipped by 5 bases and J by 3 bases; unmatched bases: 10. The CDR3 sequence: CASSVNLADFYNEQFF. DNA of the CDR3: TGTGCCAGCAGCGTCAATCTAGCGGACTTCTACAATGAGCAGTTCTTC.

This clone came up once. This chain links TRBV6-4 with TRBJ2-2; tentative D call: TRBD1 (6 bases). Per the germline V gene, CDR1 is MRHNA and CDR2 is SNTAGT. The CDR3 spans 15 residues. Trimming removed 7 bases from V and 1 base from J, with 13 bases in between. The CDR3 coding sequence is TGTGCCAGCACTCGGACAGCAAAGAACACCGGGGAGCTGTTTTTT. This sequence encodes CASTRTAKNTGELFF.

The chain carries TRBV7-9 and TRBJ2-7; 10 positions agree with TRBD2. Germline CDR1 reads SEHNR; CDR2 reads FQNEAQ (reference sequence). The CDR3 covers 15 residues. V was clipped by 1 base and J by 2 bases; unmatched bases: 2. In DNA, the CDR3 is TGTGCCAGCAGCTTAGGGACTAGCGGTACCTACGAGCAGTACTTC. Translated: CASSLGTSGTYEQYF. Combining the CDR3 with reference TRBV7-9 and TRBJ2-7 gives the whole variable domain DTGVSQNPRHKITKRGQNVTFRCDPISEHNRLYWYRQTLGQGPEFLTYFQNEAQLEKSRLLSDRFSAERPKGSFSTLEIQRTEQGDSAMYLCASSLGTSGTYEQYFGPGTRLTVT.

The genes are TRBV5-8 and TRBJ2-7; D call uncertain. The CDR3 is made up of 13 amino acids. CDR1 SGHTS and CDR2 YDEGEE come from the germline V gene. The ends were cut back, 7 bases at V and 6 bases at J, with 17 bases in the middle. The CDR3 nucleotides are TGTGCCAGCGCGGCGCGGATGCCCGGCGAGCAGTACTTC. Its translation is CASAARMPGEQYF.

This chain uses TRBV10-1 with TRBJ2-3; no definite D call. Trimming removed 0 bases at V and 4 bases at J, with 11 bases between. The CDR3 covers 15 residues. Per germline, CDR1 WNHNN and CDR2 SYGVQD (reference sequence). The CDR3 bases are TGCGCCAGCAGTGAGTCGCGGATTTTCGCAGATACGCAGTATTTT. This codes for CASSESRIFADTQYF.

The sample holds one count of this clone. The rearrangement links TRBV28 to TRBJ2-7; D gene uncertain. Looked up from germline, CDR1 is MDHEN and CDR2 is SYDVKM. The CDR3 length is 13 residues. The V and J ends lost 7 bases and 0 bases respectively, with 10 bases between them. The CDR3 sequence: CASTIGPSYEQYF. The CDR3, as DNA: TGTGCCAGCACTATTGGACCCTCCTACGAGCAGTACTTC.

The chain employs TRBV11-3 and TRBJ2-3, with D tentatively TRBD2 (6 bases). Germline V gene lookup returns CDR1 SGHNT and CDR2 YENEEA. Trimming took off 4 bases at V and 4 bases at J, with 15 bases between the two ends. This CDR3 region has 15 residues. The DNA for the CDR3 is TGTGCCAGCAGCTCGTCGACACTAGCATCAGATACGCAGTATTTT. This gives the protein CASSSSTLASDTQYF.